This T cell receptor beta chain is drawn from a study of shared clonotypes between healthy human individuals. Deletions cut 5 bases from V and 0 bases from J, with 20 bases between. This CDR3 contains 17 residues. The germline CDR1 and CDR2 sequences are MDHEN and SYDVKM. This clone was recorded a few times. Produced via immunoSEQ multiplex PCR; TCRdb's table is partial and in-frame only. The sample includes under 1,100,000 clones, 65% to 80% of them seen just once. V and J are TRBV28 and TRBJ2-7; a possible D gene is TRBD2 (6 bases). The sequenced sample consisted of memory CD4+ T cells sorted from blood. The subset denotes: CD45RA-negative fraction. This TCR derives from a man between 18 and 29 years old in good health. The CDR3 nucleotides are TGTGCCAGCAGTCCCTTTGTAGTTCGGGGGAGCTCCTACGAGCAGTACTTC. This gives the protein CASSPFVVRGSSYEQYF.